This T cell receptor (beta chain) was identified during a study of shared clonotypes between healthy human individuals (dated by TCRdb to the early 2020s). Context from the whole study: A couple of women and a few men aged 18 to 49 years were included in the cohort. To estimate repertoire size and how much clonotype sharing occurs between individuals, the study deeply sequenced the blood TCR repertoires of a handful of healthy adults. Leukapheresis yielded between about 0.8 and 8.9 billion PBMCs per donor. For each donor, CD4 naive and CD4 memory were each given three plates, CD8 naive was given two plates, and CD8 memory was given one plate. To increase sequencing depth and limit assay-specific biases, TCR repertoire library preparation and sequencing were carried out by different laboratories using diverse techniques.

For CDR1 and CDR2, the germline V gene lists ENHRY and SYGVKD. V is clipped by 6 bases and J by 0 bases, and the sequence between their germline boundaries is 8 bases long. The cysteine opens and the phenylalanine closes a CDR3 of 13 amino acids. The CDR3 DNA has 39 bases and is translated from base 1. Healthy HIV-negative adults with no recently reported acute infections or vaccinations were included as donors. Every donor was a Caucasian adult residing in Nashville, Tennessee, USA. Magnetic negative selection was used to enrich CD4+ T cells, after which naive cells were positively selected on CD45RA and the negative fraction became the memory subset. After blood collection by leukapheresis, PBMCs were isolated using Ficoll-Histopaque density gradient centrifugation and then cryopreserved in the vapor phase of liquid nitrogen. Analytical flow cytometry was used to check the purity and quantity of every magnetically sorted T cell population. Each sorted fraction had its genomic DNA isolated and then quantified by UV absorbance on a Nanodrop 2000c.

TCR CDR3 regions were amplified from genomic DNA by multiplex PCR using the deep immunoSEQ assay. For each cell subset, the extracted genomic DNA was distributed evenly across all wells of several immunoSEQ 96-well plates, and each plate served as one replicate. For sorted subsets, around 200 ng genomic DNA, equal to 30,000 to 35,000 T cell genomes, was loaded into each replicate PCR. Purified libraries were measured with a Qubit 3.0 fluorometer, size-checked on a Bioanalyzer 2100, and measured again with the KAPA Library Quantification kit. Every immunoSEQ 96-well plate was sequenced on a dedicated single-read 150-cycle Illumina NextSeq 550 flow cell. Per the original workflow: Because the immunoSEQ output held only junctional sequences and lacked quality scores, the filtering could not match the filtering applied to full-length reads. To assign V/J genes and CDR3, sequences were annotated using PyIR, a Python wrapper for IgBLAST v1.9, with IMGT germline references. Reads were filtered out if the reads had weak V/J assignments (E-value above 1e-6), no CDR3, stop codons, out-of-frame junctions, or ambiguous translated residues. V3J clonotypes were defined by identical inferred V gene, J gene, and CDR3 amino acid sequence. Percentage overlap between repertoires was computed as shared unique clonotypes divided by the size of the smaller repertoire. Richness of each repertoire was evaluated using RTK rarefaction, the Chao1 estimator, and Recon v2.1 estimates of unobserved clonotypes. Generation probabilities were computed with OLGA for all TCRbeta clonotypes obtained by the gDNA method from several donors. TCRdb mirrors the immuneACCESS table, restricted to in-frame sequences. Some clones are absent from its copies; in checked studies, under half trace to an unresolved V gene, and the reason for the others is unknown. Clone size and V and J calls were adopted from that table, with D and trimming inferred from the DNA. The sample table contains over a million clones; only one count was recorded for roughly 80% of them. 1.4% of the sample goes to the ten largest clones.

This clone was observed a few times. Its recognized antigen is unknown. No much larger clonotype is one base removed from it; base qualities were not supplied. This CDR3 is also generated by other DNA sequences in the sample. On the study overall, not on this receptor specifically: Pairwise subsampling indicated that sequencing depth was expected to affect the degree of clonotype sharing among donors. Because the study included a small number of donors, the genetic and exposure-history diversity represented was limited. Naive subsets generally had larger estimated clonotype richness than memory subsets did. About 5% of naive CD4, 3.5% of naive CD8, roughly 2.4% of memory CD4, and 0.4% of memory CD8 clonotypes were shared across several donors. Even with the large sequencing depth, rarefaction of the sorted-subset datasets indicated that sequencing was incomplete. Compared with non-shared clonotypes, clonotypes shared by all four sorted-subset donors had higher generation probabilities. Sampling was limited to blood, and TCR repertoires in tissue likely differ from TCR repertoires in blood.

The V and J segments used are TRBV10-3 and TRBJ1-1; the D gene is perhaps TRBD1, from 6 matching bases. Sequenced sample: memory CD4+ T cells sorted from blood. The sample's cell subset or site label, decoded: CD45RA-negative fraction. The receptor was derived from a man younger than 35 in good health. Read as DNA, the sequence is TGTGCCATCAGGCAGGGGCTGAACACTGAAGCTTTCTTT. Its amino acids are CAIRQGLNTEAFF.